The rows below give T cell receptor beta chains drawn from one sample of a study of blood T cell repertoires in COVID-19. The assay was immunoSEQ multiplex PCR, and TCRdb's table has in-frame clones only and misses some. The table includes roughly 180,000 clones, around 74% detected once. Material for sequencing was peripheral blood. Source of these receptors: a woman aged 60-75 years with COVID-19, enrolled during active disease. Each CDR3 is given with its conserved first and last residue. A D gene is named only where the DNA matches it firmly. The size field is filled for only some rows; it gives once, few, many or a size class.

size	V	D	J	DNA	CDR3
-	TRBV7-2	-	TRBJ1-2	TGTGCCAGCAGCCCACTCCCTCGGGGAGGGAGGGGCTACACCTTC	CASSPLPRGGRGYTF
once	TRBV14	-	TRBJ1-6	TGTGCCAGCAGCCAATCCTTGGGGGGACCCAAGGCGTCACCCCTCCACTTT	CASSQSLGGPKASPLHF
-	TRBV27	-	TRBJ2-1	TGTGCCAGCAGTCTCGGGACTCACCTATACAATGAGCAGTTCTTC	CASSLGTHLYNEQFF
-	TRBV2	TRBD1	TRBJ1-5	TGTGCCAGCAGCTCCCGGACAGGGGGGGATTATAGCAATCAGCCCCAGCATTTT	CASSSRTGGDYSNQPQHF
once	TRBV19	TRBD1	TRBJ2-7	TGTGCCAGTAGTGACGGGACAGGGCGAAACGAGCAGTACTTC	CASSDGTGRNEQYF
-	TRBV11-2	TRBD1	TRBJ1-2	TGTGCCAGCAGCTTAGGGAGGACAGGGAACTATGGCTACACCTTC	CASSLGRTGNYGYTF
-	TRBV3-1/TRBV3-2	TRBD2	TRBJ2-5	TGTGCCAGCAGCCTAGCGGGGGGCGCCGGGGAGACCCAGTACTTC	CASSLAGGAGETQYF
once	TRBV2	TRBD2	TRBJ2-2	TGTGCCAGCAGTGAAAGGAACCTAGCGGGTATTGGCGGGGAGCTGTTTTTT	CASSERNLAGIGGELFF
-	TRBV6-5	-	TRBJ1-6	TGTGCCAGCGTCCCGGGGAGAAATTCACCCCTCCACTTT	CASVPGRNSPLHF
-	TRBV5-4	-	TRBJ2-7	TGTGCCAGCAGCTTTGACTCGGGCGAGCAGTACTTC	CASSFDSGEQYF
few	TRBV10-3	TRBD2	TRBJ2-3	TGTGCCATCAGTGAGCCTAGACTAGCGGGAGATTCCCCAGATACGCAGTATTTT	CAISEPRLAGDSPDTQYF
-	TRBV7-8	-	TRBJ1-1	TGTGCCAGCAGCCCAATAGGGGGGGAGGTCTGGACTGAAGCTTTCTTT	CASSPIGGEVWTEAFF
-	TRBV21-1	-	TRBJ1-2	TGTGCCAGCAGCAAAGCGCCGGAGGCAGGGGTGCCTGGCTACACCTTC	CASSKAPEAGVPGYTF
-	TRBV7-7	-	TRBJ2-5	TGTGCTAGCAGCTTATCAGGACTACCTCAAGAGACCCAGTACTTC	CASSLSGLPQETQYF
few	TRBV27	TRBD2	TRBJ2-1	TGTGCCAGCAGTTTAGCCGAGGGACTAGCGGGGAGACATGAGCAGTTCTTC	CASSLAEGLAGRHEQFF
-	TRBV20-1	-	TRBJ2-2	TGCAGTGCTAGTCCGGAGGTAAACACCGGGGAGCTGTTTTTT	CSASPEVNTGELFF
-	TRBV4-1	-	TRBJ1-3	TGCGCCAGCAGCTTCGAAGGGACCGCGGGGTATAGTGGAAACACCATATATTTT	CASSFEGTAGYSGNTIYF
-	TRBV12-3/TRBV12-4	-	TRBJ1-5	TGTGCCAGCAAGAACAGCCTCAGACAGCCCCAGCATTTT	CASKNSLRQPQHF
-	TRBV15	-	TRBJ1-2	TGTGCCACCAGCAGAGGCACCACAGGGTTAGGCTACACCTTC	CATSRGTTGLGYTF
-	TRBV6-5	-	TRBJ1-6	TGTGCCAGCAGTTACTCGGCCGGGACCCTCCACTTT	CASSYSAGTLHF
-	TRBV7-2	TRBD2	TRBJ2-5	TGTGCCAGCAGCCAACTAGCGGGTTGGGGCGAGACCCAGTACTTC	CASSQLAGWGETQYF
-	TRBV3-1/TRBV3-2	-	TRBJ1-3	TGTGCCAGCAGCCCACGACAGGGAAACACCATATATTTT	CASSPRQGNTIYF
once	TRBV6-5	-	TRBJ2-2	TGTGCCAGCAGTTTTGGGCAGGGGTGGACCGGGGAGCTGTTTTTT	CASSFGQGWTGELFF
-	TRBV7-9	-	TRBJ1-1	TGTGCCAGCAGCTTTGAGGAAATGAACACTGAAGCTTTCTTT	CASSFEEMNTEAFF
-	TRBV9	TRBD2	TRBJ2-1	TGTGCCAGCAGCCCCCTAATGAAGCGGGAGGGATATCAAGCCCCTGAGCAGTTCTTC	CASSPLMKREGYQAPEQFF
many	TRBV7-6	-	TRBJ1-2	TGTGCCAGCAGCTTATCGATTGGTATGAAGGACAGCGGTGGCTACACCTTC	CASSLSIGMKDSGGYTF
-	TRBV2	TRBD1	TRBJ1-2	TGTGCCAGCAGTCGGGACAGGGAGTATGGCTACACCTTC	CASSRDREYGYTF
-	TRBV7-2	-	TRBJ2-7	TGTGCCAGCAGCGTTAGTGGGAGCGTCTCCTACGAGCAGTACTTC	CASSVSGSVSYEQYF
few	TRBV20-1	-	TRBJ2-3	TGCAGTGCTAGTCTAGCTCCCCGCGGGGATACGCAGTATTTT	CSASLAPRGDTQYF
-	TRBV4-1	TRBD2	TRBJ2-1	TGCGCCAGCAGCCAGAGACTAGCGGGGGGTATTTTTTTTTACAATGAGCAGTTCTTC	CASSQRLAGGIFFYNEQFF
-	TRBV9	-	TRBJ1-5	TGTGCCAGCAGCCCAAGAGGGCAGATCAATCAGCCCCAGCATTTT	CASSPRGQINQPQHF
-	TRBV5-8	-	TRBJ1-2	TGTGCCAGCAGCTTGCTTCTGGGGGCGGGCACCTTC	CASSLLLGAGTF
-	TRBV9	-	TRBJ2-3	TGTGCCAGCAGCGTTCAGGGGTCAGATACGCAGTATTTT	CASSVQGSDTQYF
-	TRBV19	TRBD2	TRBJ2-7	TGTGCCAGTAGTCCAAGTACTAGCGCCTCCGAGCAGTACTTC	CASSPSTSASEQYF
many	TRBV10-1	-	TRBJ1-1	TGCGCCAGCAGTTCCAGGGCAGAATCGAACACTGAAGCTTTCTTT	CASSSRAESNTEAFF
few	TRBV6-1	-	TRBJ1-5	TGTGCCAGCAGTGAAGCGGCGCCAAGGGGGAATCAGCCCCAGCATTTT	CASSEAAPRGNQPQHF
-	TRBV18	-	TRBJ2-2	TGTGCCAGCTCACTAGTCGAGGGATCCACCGGGGAGCTGTTTTTT	CASSLVEGSTGELFF
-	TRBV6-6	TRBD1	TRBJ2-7	TGTGCCAGCAGTTCTGGGACAGGATCCTACGAGCAGTACTTC	CASSSGTGSYEQYF
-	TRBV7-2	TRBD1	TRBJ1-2	TGTGCCAGCAGATGGACAGGGGACTATGGCTACACCTTC	CASRWTGDYGYTF
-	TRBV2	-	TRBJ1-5	TGTGCCAGTCATTTTAAGACAGGTTATCAGCCCCAGCATTTT	CASHFKTGYQPQHF
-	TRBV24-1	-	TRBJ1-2	TGTGCCACCAGTGAGCCACAGCGGTCGTCTGGCTACACCTTC	CATSEPQRSSGYTF
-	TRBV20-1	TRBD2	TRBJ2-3	TGCAGTGCTAGTATCACGGCGGGGGGGCCTAATACGCAGTATTTT	CSASITAGGPNTQYF
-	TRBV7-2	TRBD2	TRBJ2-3	TGTGCCAGCAGCCTGCGACTAGCGGGAACCACAGATACGCAGTATTTT	CASSLRLAGTTDTQYF
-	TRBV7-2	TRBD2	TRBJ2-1	TGTGCCAGCAGCCTCCCCGGGACTAGCGGGAGGCAGCAGTTCTTC	CASSLPGTSGRQQFF
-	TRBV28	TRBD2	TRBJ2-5	TGTGCCAGCAGTTTTATCAGGGAGGGGGAGACCCAGTACTTC	CASSFIREGETQYF
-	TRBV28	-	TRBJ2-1	TGTGCCAGCAGTTTGAGGAGAGGTGAGCAGTTCTTC	CASSLRRGEQFF
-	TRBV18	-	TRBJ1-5	TGTGCCAGCTCATTTCAGGGGAGCAATCAGCCCCAGCATTTT	CASSFQGSNQPQHF
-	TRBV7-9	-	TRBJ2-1	TGTGCCAGCAGCCCAGTTGGGACACGTGAACGCAATGAGCAGTTCTTC	CASSPVGTRERNEQFF
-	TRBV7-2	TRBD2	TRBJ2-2	TGTGCCAGCAGCCCTACTGGCGGGGGGGCCGGGGAGCTGTTTTTT	CASSPTGGGAGELFF
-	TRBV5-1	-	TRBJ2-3	TGCGCCAGCAGCTTAGGCCGACTCGATACGCAGTATTTT	CASSLGRLDTQYF
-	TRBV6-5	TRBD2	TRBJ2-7	TGTGCCAGCAGTTACTCGTCTAGCGGGAGCTACGAGCAGTACTTC	CASSYSSSGSYEQYF
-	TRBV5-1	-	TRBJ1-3	TGCGCCAGCAGCTTGGAAACAGGAACCTCTGGAAACACCATATATTTT	CASSLETGTSGNTIYF
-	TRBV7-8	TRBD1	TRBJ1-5	TGTGCCAGCACCCTATTCGACAGGGGGCCCGGCCAGCCCCAGCATTTT	CASTLFDRGPGQPQHF